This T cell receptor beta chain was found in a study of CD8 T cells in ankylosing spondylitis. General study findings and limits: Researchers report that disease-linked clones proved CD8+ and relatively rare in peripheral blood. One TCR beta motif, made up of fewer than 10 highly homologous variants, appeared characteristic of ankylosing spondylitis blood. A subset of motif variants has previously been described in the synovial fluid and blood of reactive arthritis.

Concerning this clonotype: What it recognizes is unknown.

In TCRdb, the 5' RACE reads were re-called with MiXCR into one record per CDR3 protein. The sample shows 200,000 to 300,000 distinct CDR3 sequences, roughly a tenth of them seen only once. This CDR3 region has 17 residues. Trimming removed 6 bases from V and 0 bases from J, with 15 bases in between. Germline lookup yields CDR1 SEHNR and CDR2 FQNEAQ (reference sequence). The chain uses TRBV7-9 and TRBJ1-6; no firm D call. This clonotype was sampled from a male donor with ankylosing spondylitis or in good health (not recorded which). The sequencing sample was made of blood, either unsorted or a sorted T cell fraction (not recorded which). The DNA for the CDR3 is TGTGCCAGCAGTCCGTCGCTCGAAGGCTCCTATAATTCACCCCTCCACTTT. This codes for CASSPSLEGSYNSPLHF.